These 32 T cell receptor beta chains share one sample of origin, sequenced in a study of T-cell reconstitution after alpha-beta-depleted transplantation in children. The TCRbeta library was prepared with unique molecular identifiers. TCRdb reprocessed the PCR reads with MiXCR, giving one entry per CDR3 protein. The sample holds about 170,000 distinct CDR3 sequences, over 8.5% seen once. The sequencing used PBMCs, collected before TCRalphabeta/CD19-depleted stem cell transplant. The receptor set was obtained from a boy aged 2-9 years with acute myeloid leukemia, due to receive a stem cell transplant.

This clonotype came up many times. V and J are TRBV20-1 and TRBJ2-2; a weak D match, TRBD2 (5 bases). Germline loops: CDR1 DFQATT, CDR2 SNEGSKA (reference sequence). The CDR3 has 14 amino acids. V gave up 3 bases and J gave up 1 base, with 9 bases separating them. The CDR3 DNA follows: TGCAGTGCTAGCAGCGGACTGAACACCGGGGAGCTGTTTTTT. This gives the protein CSASSGLNTGELFF.

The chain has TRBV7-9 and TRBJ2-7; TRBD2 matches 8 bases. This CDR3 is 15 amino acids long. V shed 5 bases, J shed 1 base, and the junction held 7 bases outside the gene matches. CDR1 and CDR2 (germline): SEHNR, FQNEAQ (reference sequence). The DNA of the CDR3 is TGTGCCAGCAGCCCCCCCGGACTAGCTTCCTACGAGCAGTACTTC. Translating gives CASSPPGLASYEQYF.

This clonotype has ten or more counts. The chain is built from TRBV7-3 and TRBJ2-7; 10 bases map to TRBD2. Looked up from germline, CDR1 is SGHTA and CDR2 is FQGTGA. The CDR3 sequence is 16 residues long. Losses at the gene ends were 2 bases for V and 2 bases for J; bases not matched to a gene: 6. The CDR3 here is CASSLHTSGATYEQYV. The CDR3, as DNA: TGTGCCAGCAGCTTACACACTAGCGGGGCCACCTACGAGCAGTACGTC.

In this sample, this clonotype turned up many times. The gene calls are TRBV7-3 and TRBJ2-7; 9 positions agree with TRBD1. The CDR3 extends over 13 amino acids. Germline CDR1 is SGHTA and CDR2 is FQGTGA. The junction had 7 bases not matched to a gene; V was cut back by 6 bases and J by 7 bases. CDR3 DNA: TGTGCCAGCAGTCTGGACAGGGGCGGGGAGCAGTACTTC. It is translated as CASSLDRGGEQYF.

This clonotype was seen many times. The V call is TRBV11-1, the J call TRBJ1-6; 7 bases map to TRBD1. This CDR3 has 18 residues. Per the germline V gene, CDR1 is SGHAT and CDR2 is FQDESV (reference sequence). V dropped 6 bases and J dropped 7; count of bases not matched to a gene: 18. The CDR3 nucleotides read TGTGCCAGCAGGCCGAACCGGACAGGAGAGCCGGGGAATTCACCCCTCCACTTT. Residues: CASRPNRTGEPGNSPLHF.

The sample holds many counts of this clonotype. This chain's CDR3 is CASSLRRFVGPRLNTEAFF. The CDR3 DNA sequence: TGTGCCAGCAGCCTCCGTCGGTTCGTCGGTCCCCGATTAAACACTGAAGCTTTCTTT. The chain links TRBV14 to TRBJ1-1, with D hard to call. The CDR3 is 19 amino acids. The germline V gene has CDR1 SGHDN and CDR2 FVKESK. V dropped 4 bases and J dropped 2 bases, with 26 bases sitting between them.

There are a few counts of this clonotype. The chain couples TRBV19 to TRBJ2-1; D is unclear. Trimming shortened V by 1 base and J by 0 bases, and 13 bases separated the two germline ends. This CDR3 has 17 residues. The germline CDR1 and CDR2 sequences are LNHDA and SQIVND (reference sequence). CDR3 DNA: TGTGCCAGTAGTATAGCCCTTCAGCGAAGCTCCTACAATGAGCAGTTCTTC. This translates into CASSIALQRSSYNEQFF.

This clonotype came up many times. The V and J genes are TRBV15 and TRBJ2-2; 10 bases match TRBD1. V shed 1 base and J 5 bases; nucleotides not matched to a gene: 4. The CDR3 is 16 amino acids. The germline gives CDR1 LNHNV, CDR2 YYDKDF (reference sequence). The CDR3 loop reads CATSRARGQGTGELFF. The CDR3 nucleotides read TGTGCCACCAGCAGAGCAAGGGGACAGGGGACCGGGGAGCTGTTTTTT.

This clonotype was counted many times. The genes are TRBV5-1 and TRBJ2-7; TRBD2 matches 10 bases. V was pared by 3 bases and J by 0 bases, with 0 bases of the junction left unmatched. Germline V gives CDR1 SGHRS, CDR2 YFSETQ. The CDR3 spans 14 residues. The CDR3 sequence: CASSWTSGSYEQYF. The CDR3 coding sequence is TGCGCCAGCAGCTGGACTAGCGGCTCCTACGAGCAGTACTTC.

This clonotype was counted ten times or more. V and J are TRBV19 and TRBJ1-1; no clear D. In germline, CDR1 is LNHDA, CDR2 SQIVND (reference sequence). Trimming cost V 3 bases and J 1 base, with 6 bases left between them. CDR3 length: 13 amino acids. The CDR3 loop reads CASSIVPNTEAFF. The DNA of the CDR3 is TGTGCCAGTAGTATTGTCCCGAACACTGAAGCTTTCTTT.

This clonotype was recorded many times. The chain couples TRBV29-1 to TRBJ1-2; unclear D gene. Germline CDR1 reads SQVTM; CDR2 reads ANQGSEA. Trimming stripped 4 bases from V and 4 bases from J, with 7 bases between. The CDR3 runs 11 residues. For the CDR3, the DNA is TGCAGCGTTGCCTGGGGCTATGGCTACACCTTC. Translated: CSVAWGYGYTF.

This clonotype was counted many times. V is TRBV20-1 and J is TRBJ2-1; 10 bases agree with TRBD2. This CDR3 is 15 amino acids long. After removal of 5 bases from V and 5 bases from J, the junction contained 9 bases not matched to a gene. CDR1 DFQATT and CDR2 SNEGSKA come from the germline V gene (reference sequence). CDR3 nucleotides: TGCAGTGCTGATACCGGGACTAGCGTAGACAATGAGCAGTTCTTC. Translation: CSADTGTSVDNEQFF.

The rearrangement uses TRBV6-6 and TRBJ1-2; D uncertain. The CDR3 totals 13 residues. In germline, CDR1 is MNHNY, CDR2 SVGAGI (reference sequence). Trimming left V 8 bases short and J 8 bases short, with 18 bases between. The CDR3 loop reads CASHFDSSKGYTF. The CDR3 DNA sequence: TGTGCCAGCCATTTTGACTCCTCGAAAGGCTACACCTTC.

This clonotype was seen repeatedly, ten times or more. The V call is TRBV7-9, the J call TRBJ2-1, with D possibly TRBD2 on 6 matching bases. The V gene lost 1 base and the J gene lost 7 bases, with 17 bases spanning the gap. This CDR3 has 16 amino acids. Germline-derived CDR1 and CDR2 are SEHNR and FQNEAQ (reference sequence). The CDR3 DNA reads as TGTGCCAGCAGCTTAGTTGTGGGGACTCCGGGGAATGAGCAGTTCTTC. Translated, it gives CASSLVVGTPGNEQFF.

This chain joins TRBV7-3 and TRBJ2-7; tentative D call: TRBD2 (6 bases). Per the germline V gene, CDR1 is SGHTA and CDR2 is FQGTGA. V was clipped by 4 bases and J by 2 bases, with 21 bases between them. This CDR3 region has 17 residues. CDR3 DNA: TGTGCCAGCAGCTCCTATCCCCCTCCCGGGGGAACCTACGAGCAGTACTTC. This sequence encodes CASSSYPPPGGTYEQYF.

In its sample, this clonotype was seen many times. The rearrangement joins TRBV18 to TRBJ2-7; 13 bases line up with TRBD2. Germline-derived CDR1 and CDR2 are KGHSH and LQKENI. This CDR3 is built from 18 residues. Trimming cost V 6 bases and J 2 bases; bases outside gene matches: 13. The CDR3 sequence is CASSAGLAGVLAPYEQYF. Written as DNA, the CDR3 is TGTGCCAGCTCCGCCGGACTAGCGGGAGTTCTTGCTCCCTACGAGCAGTACTTC.

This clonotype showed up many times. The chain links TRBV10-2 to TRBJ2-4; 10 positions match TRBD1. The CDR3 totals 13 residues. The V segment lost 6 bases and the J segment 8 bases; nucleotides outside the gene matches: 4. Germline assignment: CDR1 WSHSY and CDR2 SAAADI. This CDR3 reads CASRDRGWDIQYF. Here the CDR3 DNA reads TGCGCCAGCAGGGACAGGGGGTGGGACATTCAGTACTTC.

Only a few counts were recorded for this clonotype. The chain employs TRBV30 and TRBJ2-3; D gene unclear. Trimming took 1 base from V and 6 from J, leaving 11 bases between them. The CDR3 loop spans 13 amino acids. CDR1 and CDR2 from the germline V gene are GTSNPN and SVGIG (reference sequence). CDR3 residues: CAWSGPTLDTQYF. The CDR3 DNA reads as TGTGCCTGGAGTGGCCCCACTTTGGATACGCAGTATTTT. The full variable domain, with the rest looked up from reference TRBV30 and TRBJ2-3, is SQTIHQWPATLVQPVGSPLSLECTVEGTSNPNLYWYRQAAGRGLQLLFYSVGIGQISSEVPQNLSASRPQDRQFILSSKKLLLSDSGFYLCAWSGPTLDTQYFGPGTRLTVL.

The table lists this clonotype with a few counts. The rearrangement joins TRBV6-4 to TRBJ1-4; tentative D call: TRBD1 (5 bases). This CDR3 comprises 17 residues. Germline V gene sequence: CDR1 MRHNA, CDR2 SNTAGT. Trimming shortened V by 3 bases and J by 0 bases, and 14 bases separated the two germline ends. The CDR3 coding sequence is TGTGCCAGCAGTGATGGGGGACCCCTTGCAACTAATGAAAAACTGTTTTTT. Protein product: CASSDGGPLATNEKLFF.

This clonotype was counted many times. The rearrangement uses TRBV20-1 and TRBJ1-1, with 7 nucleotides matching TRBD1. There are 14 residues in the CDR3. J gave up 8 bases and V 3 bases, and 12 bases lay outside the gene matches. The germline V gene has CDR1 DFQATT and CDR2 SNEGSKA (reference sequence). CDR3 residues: CSARSTGRNTEAFF. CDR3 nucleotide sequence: TGCAGTGCTAGGTCGACAGGGAGGAATACGGAAGCTTTCTTT.

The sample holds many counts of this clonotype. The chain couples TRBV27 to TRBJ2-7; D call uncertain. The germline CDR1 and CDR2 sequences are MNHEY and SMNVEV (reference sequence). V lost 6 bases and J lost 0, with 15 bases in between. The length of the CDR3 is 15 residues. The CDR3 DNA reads TGTGCCAGCAGCTTGAGGCCAGTGACCTCCTACGAGCAGTACTTC. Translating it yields CASSLRPVTSYEQYF.

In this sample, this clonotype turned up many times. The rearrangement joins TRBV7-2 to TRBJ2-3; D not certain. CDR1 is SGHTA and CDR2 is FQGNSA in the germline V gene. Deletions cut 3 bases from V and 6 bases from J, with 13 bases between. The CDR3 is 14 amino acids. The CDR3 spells CASSFERSRDTQYF. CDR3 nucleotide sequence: TGTGCCAGCAGCTTTGAGAGGAGTAGGGATACGCAGTATTTT.

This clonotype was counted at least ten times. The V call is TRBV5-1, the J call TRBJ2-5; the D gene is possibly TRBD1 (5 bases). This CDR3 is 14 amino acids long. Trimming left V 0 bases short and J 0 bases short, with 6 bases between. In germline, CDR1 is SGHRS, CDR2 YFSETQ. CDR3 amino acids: CASSLEGNQETQYF. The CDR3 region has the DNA TGCGCCAGCAGCTTGGAGGGGAACCAAGAGACCCAGTACTTC.

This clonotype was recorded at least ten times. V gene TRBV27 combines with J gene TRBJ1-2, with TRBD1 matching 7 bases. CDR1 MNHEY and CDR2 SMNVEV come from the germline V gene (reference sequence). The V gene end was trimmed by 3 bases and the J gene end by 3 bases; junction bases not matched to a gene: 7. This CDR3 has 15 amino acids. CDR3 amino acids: CASSFTGAPYYGYTF. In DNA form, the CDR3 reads TGTGCCAGCAGTTTCACAGGGGCCCCCTACTATGGCTACACCTTC.

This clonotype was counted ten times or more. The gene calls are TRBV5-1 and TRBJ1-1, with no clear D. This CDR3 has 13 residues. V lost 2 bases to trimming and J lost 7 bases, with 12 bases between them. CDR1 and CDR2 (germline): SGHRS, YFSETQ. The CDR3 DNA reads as TGCGCCAGCAGCTTTTCACAACCCGTTGAAGCTTTCTTT. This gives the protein CASSFSQPVEAFF.

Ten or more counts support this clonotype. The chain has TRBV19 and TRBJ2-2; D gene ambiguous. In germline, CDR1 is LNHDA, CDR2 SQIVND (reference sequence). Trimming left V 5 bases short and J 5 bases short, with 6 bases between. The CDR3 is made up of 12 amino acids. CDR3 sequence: CASSRRTGELFF. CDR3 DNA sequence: TGTGCCAGTAGTCGCCGGACCGGGGAGCTGTTTTTT.

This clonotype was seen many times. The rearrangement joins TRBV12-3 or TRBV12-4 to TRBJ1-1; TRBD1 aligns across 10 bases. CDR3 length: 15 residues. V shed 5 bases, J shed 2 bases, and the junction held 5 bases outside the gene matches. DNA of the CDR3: TGTGCCAGCAGTCCCCGGGACAGGGGAAACACTGAAGCTTTCTTT. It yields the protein CASSPRDRGNTEAFF.

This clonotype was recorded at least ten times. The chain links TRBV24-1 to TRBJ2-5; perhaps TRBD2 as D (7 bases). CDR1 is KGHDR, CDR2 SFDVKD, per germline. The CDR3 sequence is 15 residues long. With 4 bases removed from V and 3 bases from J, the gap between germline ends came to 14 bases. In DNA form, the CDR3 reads TGTGCCACCAGTGACTCGGGGGGCGGGGAAGAGACCCAGTACTTC. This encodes CATSDSGGGEETQYF.

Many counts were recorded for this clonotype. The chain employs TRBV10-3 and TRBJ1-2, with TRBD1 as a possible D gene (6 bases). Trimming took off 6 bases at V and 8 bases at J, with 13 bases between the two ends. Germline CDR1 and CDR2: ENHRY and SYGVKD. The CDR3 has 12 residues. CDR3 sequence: CAIRDSQAGYTF. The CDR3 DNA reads TGTGCCATCAGGGACAGTCAGGCGGGCTACACCTTC.

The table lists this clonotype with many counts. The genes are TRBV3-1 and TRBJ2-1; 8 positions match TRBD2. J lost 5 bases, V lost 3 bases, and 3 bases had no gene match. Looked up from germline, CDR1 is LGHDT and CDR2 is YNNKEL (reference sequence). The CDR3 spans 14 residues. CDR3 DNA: TGTGCCAGCAGCCAGCGGGAGGCCCACAATGAGCAGTTCTTC. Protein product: CASSQREAHNEQFF.

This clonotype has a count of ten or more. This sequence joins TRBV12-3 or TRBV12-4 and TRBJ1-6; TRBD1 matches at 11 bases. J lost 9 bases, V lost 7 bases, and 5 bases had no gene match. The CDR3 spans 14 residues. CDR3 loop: CASTIGTGGSPLHF. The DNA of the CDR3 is TGTGCCAGCACCATCGGGACAGGGGGTTCACCCCTCCACTTT.

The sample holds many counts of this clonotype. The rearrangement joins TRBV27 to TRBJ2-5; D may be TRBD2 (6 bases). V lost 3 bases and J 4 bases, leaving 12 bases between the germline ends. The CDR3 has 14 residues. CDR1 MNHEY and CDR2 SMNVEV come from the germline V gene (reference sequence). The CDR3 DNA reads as TGTGCCAGCAGTTTGGGGGGACGAGTAGAGACCCAGTACTTC. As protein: CASSLGGRVETQYF.